This is a list of T cell receptor beta chains from one sample in a study of regulatory T cells in long-lasting Graves disease. TCRdb re-analysed the multiplex PCR reads in MiXCR, keeping a single row per CDR3 protein. The sample has 350,000 to 500,000 distinct CDR3 sequences, roughly a fifth seen once; the top ten hold roughly an eighth. Sequencing was performed on peripheral blood mononuclear cells (PBMCs), taken when the disease was refractory, from a patient treated with antithyroid drugs. These receptors were collected from a female donor with Graves disease. Both conserved end residues are part of each CDR3. A D gene is named only where the DNA matches it firmly. Rows give clone size only sometimes, using once, few, many, or a class for an expanded clone.

d_call	j_call	v_call	clone_size	cdr3_nt	cdr3_aa
TRBD1	TRBJ2-4	TRBV5-6	NA	TGTGCCAGCAGCCTCGGGACAGGGAGGGCCAAAAACATTCAGTACTTC	CASSLGTGRAKNIQYF
TRBD1	TRBJ1-2	TRBV10-3	few	TGTGCCATCACTCCGGGACAGGGGGACTATGGCTACACCTTC	CAITPGQGDYGYTF
TRBD1	TRBJ1-4	TRBV15	NA	TGTGCCACCAGCGCTTCCGGGACAGGGAACGAAAAACTGTTTTTT	CATSASGTGNEKLFF
NA	TRBJ2-3	TRBV2	NA	TGTGCCAGCAGTGCTATAGCTGACACAGATACGCAGTATTTT	CASSAIADTDTQYF
TRBD1	TRBJ1-1	TRBV30	few	TGTGCCTGGGTGGACAGGGATATTGAAGCTTTCTTT	CAWVDRDIEAFF
TRBD1	TRBJ1-1	TRBV19	few	TGTGCCAGTAGCGAAGACAGGGTCGGAACTGAAGCTTTCTTT	CASSEDRVGTEAFF
NA	TRBJ2-7	TRBV5-4	few	TGTGCCAGCAGCCATGCAGATACCGAGCAGTACTTC	CASSHADTEQYF
TRBD2	TRBJ2-2	TRBV20-1	NA	TGCAGTGCTAGGGCGGGGACTATGAACACCGGGGAGCTGTTTTTT	CSARAGTMNTGELFF
NA	TRBJ2-2	TRBV29-1	few	TGCAGCGTGGGAGGACTACCGAACACCGGGGAGCTGTTTTTT	CSVGGLPNTGELFF
NA	TRBJ1-2	TRBV10-3	many	TGTGCCATCAGCCCCACTAACTATGGCTACACCTTC	CAISPTNYGYTF
TRBD1	TRBJ1-5	TRBV19	NA	TGTGCCGGGCACGACAGGGACAATCAGCCCCAGCATTTT	CAGHDRDNQPQHF
NA	TRBJ1-5	TRBV7-8	many	TGTGCCAGCGCTGCAGGGGAGAATCAGCCCCAGCATTTT	CASAAGENQPQHF
TRBD2	TRBJ2-2	TRBV19	NA	TGTGCCTCCGCGGGGGAGACGAAACACACCGGGGAGCTGTTTTTT	CASAGETKHTGELFF
TRBD1	TRBJ2-7	TRBV28	many	TGTGCCAGCAGTTTGTCGGGACAGGTGTACGAGCAGTACTTC	CASSLSGQVYEQYF
TRBD1	TRBJ2-3	TRBV5-1	NA	TGCGCCAGCAGCTTGATGGGACAGGGACCAGATACGCAGTATTTT	CASSLMGQGPDTQYF
NA	TRBJ2-7	TRBV7-6	many	TGTGCCAGCAGCTCCTGGACATCCTACGAGCAGTACTTC	CASSSWTSYEQYF
NA	TRBJ2-7	TRBV6-1	many	TGTGCCAGCAGCGATGACGGATTCGACTACGAGCAGTACTTC	CASSDDGFDYEQYF
TRBD2	TRBJ2-2	TRBV11-3	NA	TGTGCCAGCAGCTTAGTAGCGGGGAACACCGGGGAGCTGTTTTTT	CASSLVAGNTGELFF
NA	TRBJ2-7	TRBV3-1	NA	TGTGCCAGCAGCCAAGATGGGAGCTCCTACGAGCAGTACTTC	CASSQDGSSYEQYF
NA	TRBJ2-7	TRBV12-3/TRBV12-4	many	TGTGCCAGCAGTTTAAAGGGACACGAATACGAGCAGTACTTC	CASSLKGHEYEQYF
NA	TRBJ1-2	TRBV5-1	few	TGCGCCAGCAGCCCAGCTTCACAGGGTGAGGGGTATGGCTACACCTTC	CASSPASQGEGYGYTF
NA	TRBJ2-3	TRBV27	NA	TGTGCCAGCAGTCCCTATGGGGGGACAGATACGCAGTATTTT	CASSPYGGTDTQYF
NA	TRBJ2-5	TRBV9	many	TGTGCCAGCAGCGTAGAACAGGGCGTCCAAGAGACCCAGTACTTC	CASSVEQGVQETQYF
NA	TRBJ2-5	TRBV11-2	many	TGTGCCAGCAGCCCAGGACAGCTTAGTGAGACCCAGTACTTC	CASSPGQLSETQYF
NA	TRBJ1-6	TRBV20-1	many	TGCAGTGCTACCAGCGCCGACCGTAATTCACCCCTCCACTTT	CSATSADRNSPLHF
TRBD1	TRBJ1-1	TRBV29-1	few	TGCAGCGTGATGACAGGGCCCTTGAACACTGAAGCTTTCTTT	CSVMTGPLNTEAFF
NA	TRBJ2-5	TRBV28	many	TGTGCCAGCAGTTTAAAGAAACCAATAGAGACCCAGTACTTC	CASSLKKPIETQYF
NA	TRBJ1-5	TRBV28	many	TGTGCCAGCAGTTTAAAGTTTCGGGGGCAGCCCCAGCATTTT	CASSLKFRGQPQHF
TRBD1	TRBJ1-2	TRBV27	many	TGTGCCAGCAGTACGACAGGGCATGGCTACACCTTC	CASSTTGHGYTF
NA	TRBJ2-2	TRBV28	many	TGTGCCAGCAGTTGGGCCGGGACCACCGGGGAGCTGTTTTTT	CASSWAGTTGELFF
TRBD1	TRBJ2-2	TRBV30	many	TGTGCCTGGAGGGACAGGGGAGCCGGGGAGCTGTTTTTT	CAWRDRGAGELFF
NA	TRBJ1-2	TRBV20-1	NA	TGCAGTGCACCGACGGAGGGTGTTAGGGGCTACACCTTC	CSAPTEGVRGYTF
TRBD1	TRBJ2-7	TRBV28	many	TGTGCCAGCAGCCCCGGGACAGTTGTATACGAGCAGTACTTC	CASSPGTVVYEQYF
NA	TRBJ1-2	TRBV5-8	NA	TGTGCCAGCAGCTTGGAAGGCATGAACACCTTC	CASSLEGMNTF
NA	TRBJ2-6	TRBV28	few	TGTGCCAGCAGTCTGACGGGGGAGTCTGGGGCCAACGTCCTGACTTTC	CASSLTGESGANVLTF
NA	TRBJ2-4	TRBV10-3	many	TGTGCCATCAGTGACCTAGGGCCAGCCAAAAACATTCAGTACTTC	CAISDLGPAKNIQYF
NA	TRBJ2-7	TRBV11-2	NA	TGTGCCAGCAGCTCCACTTTTACCTACGAGCAGTACTTC	CASSSTFTYEQYF
NA	TRBJ2-7	TRBV2	many	TGTGCCAGCATATCTGGAGATGACTACGAGCAGTACTTC	CASISGDDYEQYF
TRBD1	TRBJ1-2	TRBV19	NA	TGTGCCAGTAATAATATCGACAGGAGCAGGGGGTATGGCCACACCTTC	CASNNIDRSRGYGHTF
NA	TRBJ1-5	TRBV20-1	few	TGCAGTGCTAGAGAAGGGTATAGCCAGCCCCAGCATTTT	CSAREGYSQPQHF
NA	TRBJ1-1	TRBV6-5	few	TGTGCCAGCAGTTACCGAAGGAGGGGGAGGAAGGACACTGAAGCTTTCTTT	CASSYRRRGRKDTEAFF